The T cell receptor beta chain described here comes from a study of CD8+ T cells in alopecia areata (dated by TCRdb to 2016 to 2019). Regarding the study in general: High-throughput TCRbeta sequencing was used to examine T cell clonal expansion in alopecia areata in both the C3H/HeJ mouse model and human patients. In humans, TCRbeta sequencing was performed on scalp tissue and on sorted CD4+ and CD8+ peripheral blood T cells from healthy controls and from patients with patchy or totalis/universalis alopecia areata. Scalp clonality was compared among normal scalp (n=4), patchy alopecia areata scalp (n=8), and alopecia totalis/universalis scalp (n=8). The RNA source kit depended on sample type: the PAXgene miRNA kit for fixed scalp, the miRNeasy kit for PBMCs, and the RNeasy kit for mouse skin. TCRbeta CDR3 regions were amplified by immunoSEQ multiplex PCR with 35 Vbeta forward and 13 Jbeta reverse primers. General conclusions and limits of the study: Scalp TCR repertoire analysis is complicated because resident alphabeta T cells in normal human skin are also sequenced, whereas mouse skin is dominated by gammadelta T cells. Higher clonality and more expanded CD8+ clones were observed in lesional scalp than in normal scalp, particularly in alopecia totalis/universalis, a finding suggestive of antigenic drive. TCR sequences shared between patients were less clear than in mice, possibly partly because of HLA diversity in the patient population.

PBMCs were isolated by density centrifugation and stained for CD3, CD4 and CD8, after which CD4+ and CD8+ T cells were sorted on a FACSAria. Unaffected controls provided scalp biopsies and blood samples. Germline trimming: 10 bases from V, 15 bases from J; junction bases outside gene matches: 9. The CDR3 runs 10 amino acids, cysteine and phenylalanine included. The DNA shown is the 30-base CDR3, in frame from base 1. CDR1 is given as MNHEY and CDR2 as SVGAGI, both from the germline V gene. Preparation of the library involved the immunoSEQ multiplex PCR assay. To provide template for TCR sequencing, every sample had RNA extracted and reverse transcribed into cDNA. First-strand cDNA was synthesized using SuperScript III with a 2:1 mix of oligo-dT and random hexamers. Amplification bias was assessed with a synthetic immune receptor repertoire, and residual bias was removed computationally. Per the source publication's procedure: After raw reads were preprocessed to remove errors, the CDR3 was defined following IMGT conventions as running from the conserved cysteine to phenylalanine. To get clonality, Shannon entropy was normalized by log2 of the number of productive unique TCRs and the result was subtracted from 1. Scalp TCRbeta sequences were cross-referenced with sorted blood CD4 and CD8 repertoires so that the CD4 or CD8 identity of scalp clones could be inferred. Sourced from immuneACCESS, this table was stored by TCRdb with only in-frame sequences that have V and J called. A share of the clones is absent; for the studies checked, an unresolved V gene accounts for under half, and the remainder has no known explanation. V, J and clone size are those of that table, while D and trimming were read from the DNA. Recorded for this sample are 200,000 or so clones; 56% of them occurred a single time. The ten largest account for around 5% of the sample.

As for this clone: What this receptor recognizes is not known. The input lacks base qualities; no much larger clone sits a single base away.

Material: CD8+ T cells sorted from blood. The sequence was obtained from a human donor in good health. Here the chain combines TRBV6-5 and TRBJ2-4, and 7 junctional nucleotides match TRBD2. The CDR3 in this case is CATRSGGWYF. The nucleotide sequence reads TGTGCCACCCGATCCGGGGGGTGGTACTTC.